This TCR beta chain originates from a study of regulatory T cells in long-lasting Graves disease. Time point noted: newly diagnosed GD, antithyroid drugs for less than 3 months. RNA from PBMCs was the source of the TCR library. This clonotype was detected ten times or more. CDR3 size: 16 residues. The germline V gene has CDR1 SEHNR and CDR2 FQNEAQ (reference sequence). The trim removed 3 bases at V and 5 bases at J, leaving 7 bases unmatched. Arm-PCR with iRepertoire HTBI primers amplified the CDR3 regions for these TCR beta libraries. From the multiplex PCR reads, TCRdb called clonotypes with MiXCR, one entry per CDR3 protein. The table has 550,000 or so distinct CDR3 sequences, 12% seen once. These data also featured in a second study, about T cells in Graves' hyperthyroidism and ophthalmopathy.

The clonotype comes from a young woman with Graves disease. This chain connects TRBV7-9 to TRBJ1-1; 12 positions match TRBD1. Sequenced here: peripheral blood mononuclear cells (PBMCs), sampled at new diagnosis, from a patient treated with antithyroid drugs. CDR3 loop: CASSLGTGGAGTEAFF. CDR3 in DNA: TGTGCCAGCAGCTTGGGGACAGGGGGCGCGGGAACTGAAGCTTTCTTT.